Given below is one T cell receptor beta chain in context. Its specific antigen is unknown. No much larger clone is present one base from it, and per-base qualities are unavailable. The cohort comprised around 700 healthy bone marrow donors. All cohort members were sampled while nominally healthy, although unrecorded immune exposures were likely present. The donor was CMV seronegative and was included in the group of around 320 seronegative cohort members. Each donor provided a peripheral blood sample, and peripheral blood mononuclear cells were used for TCR beta sequencing. The Qiagen DNeasy Blood Extraction Kit was used to extract genomic DNA from the blood cell samples. Taken from cysteine to phenylalanine, the CDR3 has 20 residues. The read is trimmed to its CDR3 DNA, 60 bases read in frame from base 1. The germline V gene (reference sequence) specifies GTSNPN as CDR1 and SVGIG as CDR2. The library was obtained by the immunoSEQ multiplex PCR assay. For the multiplex PCR, a mixture combining 60 forward primers for TCR Vbeta segments and 13 reverse primers for TCR Jbeta segments was used. Amplification of the CDR3 region of rearranged TCR beta genes was performed with a multiplex PCR assay on genomic DNA. The amplified TCR beta libraries were sequenced on the Illumina HiSeq System as 87-base-pair reads. The authors' analysis ran thus. In a later analysis, tens of millions of unique TCR beta chains were counted across the 500 to 850 repertoires, and around 10 million of these chains were shared by at least two donors. Raw reads were error-corrected and collapsed into unique sequences with a nearest-neighbor algorithm that merged closely related sequences to remove PCR and sequencing errors. To assign V, D and J gene segments, CDR3 sequences were aligned to IMGT reference sequences. For a sequence to be retained, at least a six-nucleotide match to both a V gene segment and a J gene segment was required. A rearrangement counted as productive if the CDR3 had no stop codons and remained in frame with V and J, and every other rearrangement counted as non-productive. Following IMGT convention, CDR3 was defined as the stretch from the second conserved V-encoded cysteine to the conserved J-encoded phenylalanine. Sequences without an unambiguous match to a single V gene segment were excluded from the earlier analysis of about 600 of the donors. In an earlier analysis of more than 500 of the donors, a V segment was called functional when productive rearrangements were above 56.7%, and segregating when the standard deviation between donors exceeded 5%. To diagnose cytomegalovirus status from the catalog of TCR beta chain sequences, a statistical classification framework was built. V and J gene assignment, in a later analysis, came from comparing TCR nucleotide sequences with IMGT/GENE-DB human TR gene sequences. The TCRdist pipeline was used in a later analysis to assign CDR3 sequences and most-parsimonious VDJ recombination scenarios. In a later analysis, every TCR beta chain was defined by the combination of its CDR3 amino acid sequence and its V-gene family, and reads without a unique V-gene family were dropped. In a later analysis, 450 to 600 highly shared, low-generation-probability nucleotide sequences were removed to address suspected cross-contamination and a sequencing artifact. In a later analysis, a clonal expansion index was calculated for each public chain from normalized within-repertoire ranks of inferred template counts. Generation probabilities in a later analysis came from a VDJ recombination model fitted to out-of-frame rearrangements, and those results were checked against IGoR. Hypergeometric tests were used in a later analysis to score TCR-TCR, TCR-HLA and TCR-CMV co-occurrence, with a repertoire-size bias correction applied to the TCR pairs. A later analysis estimated false discovery rates by permuting HLA or CMV assignments 20 times. In a later analysis, co-occurring TCRs were grouped using DBSCAN, and TCRdist sequence similarity was added for clustering within HLA-allele-positive subsets. Co-occurrence clustering excluded repertoires with fewer than 30,000 or more than 120,000 public chains, plus five with anomalous nucleotide sharing. The table was pulled from immuneACCESS by TCRdb, which kept in-frame rearrangements only. Such tables lose some clones; where checked, under half of the loss comes from unresolved V genes, and the rest has no known cause. V, J and clone size are taken as reported in that table, and D and trimming were inferred from the DNA itself. For this sample the table gives some 170,000 clones, of which under 85% were detected only once. Approximately 2.9% of the sample is in the top ten clones.

The data originate from a study of cytomegalovirus exposure and HLA in healthy donors (TCRdb year 2017). With respect to the entire study: An earlier analysis of roughly 630 of the donors reported about 250 Gb of sequence data and roughly 100 million unique TCR beta sequences from 150 million to 200 million T cells. High-throughput TCR immunosequencing, statistical association of individual TCRs with disease status, and machine learning were combined to predict cytomegalovirus infection status. HLA typing included class I and class II loci at four-digit resolution. Along with the roughly 670-subject first cohort, a separate validation cohort of around 110 different subjects was used. Among the approximately 430 genotyped donors, around 81% belonged to the genetic ancestry cluster associated with self-reported Caucasian donors. To decide whether each TCR beta V gene segment behaved as functional or pseudogenic, an earlier analysis of some 600 of the donors relied on high-throughput TCR beta sequencing. Among 398 genotyped donors of the cohort, an average of approximately 220,000 unique TCR beta nucleotide sequences was sequenced per donor, of which about 20% were non-productive. The study profiled the T cell repertoires of 500 to 800 subjects by immunosequencing and related them to cytomegalovirus serostatus. All discovery cohort repertoires had been generated using a single sequencing platform. A later analysis re-examined previously published TCR beta repertoires from more than 550 donors and added high-resolution HLA genotyping to investigate patterns of TCR occurrence. The later analysis used no new phenotypic data to find candidate immune exposures, relying instead on TCR beta sequences and their occurrence across donors. An early release that covered some 640 HLA-typed donors contained about 300 gigabases of sequencing data and 70 million to 100 million unique TCR sequences. The number of typed donors differed by locus: about 629-630 for A, B, C, DRB1 and DQB1; 500 to 550 for DQA1; approximately 600 for DPA1; and roughly 490 for DPB1. Donor age, sex, ethnicity and CMV serostatus were compiled together with the repertoire data. The aim of the study was to test whether cataloging public T cell receptors could identify signatures of past pathogen exposure. Genome-wide SNP genotypes for about three fifths of the 666 donors were used in a later genetic analysis, which treated that subset as a discovery cohort. Because of strong linkage in the cohort, four to six DR-DQ haplotypes were treated as single units for association and clustering.

What the work shows at the level of the full study, not this receptor alone: A later genetic analysis associated a missense DCLRE1C variant with V-gene and J-gene trimming of TCR beta chains, and an independent cohort replicated the association. According to a later analysis, parvovirus B19, influenza, CMV and Epstein-Barr virus appeared linked to several top co-occurrence clusters. The earlier analysis of 450 to 700 of the donors excluded fewer than 20 rarely observed V segments, including chromosome 9 orphons, because counts were too low. Because HLA typing was unavailable for some donors at each locus, only the typed subset was used in association tests. An earlier analysis of some 560 of the donors showed that most TCR beta V segments appeared in productive rearrangements either about 87% or about 30% of the time, which broadly matched IMGT annotations. According to a later analysis, TCR association rates differed among HLA loci, with DRB1 alleles showing the most associated TCRs and HLA-C alleles showing the fewest. The sequencing pipeline was judged likely to have produced a cluster of highly shared sequence variants as a technical artifact. Compared with the approximately 670-donor mean, donors in an Asian-associated ancestry cluster had fewer N-insertions in productive TCRs, according to a later genetic analysis. Most TCR sequences were observed very rarely across donors, whereas some public TCRs were present in many individuals. It was suggested by the authors that the approach could potentially be generalized to other disease states and immunological phenotypes. Because the 87-base-pair reads could not distinguish some IMGT-functional V segments, including TRBV6-2 and TRBV6-3, those segments were excluded. In a later analysis, most CMV-associated TCR beta chains were found to appear HLA-restricted, with HLA associations seemingly driven largely by CMV exposure. The study listed 164 TCR beta chains as associated with cytomegalovirus. Compared with equally common non-associated chains, HLA-associated TCR beta chains in a later analysis were more clonally expanded and had lower generation probabilities. The presence/absence analyses assumed that sequencing depth was roughly uniform across donors, and that assumption may not be true. Correlated functional status among segregating V segments might be attributable to linkage disequilibrium, but an unknown experimental factor could not be ruled out. In vitro tests confirmed that a few of the cytomegalovirus-associated TCR beta chains recognize cytomegalovirus antigens. The classifier was reported to diagnose cytomegalovirus status with high specificity and sensitivity in both the original cohort and the validation cohort. The cohort was sequenced for TCR beta chains only, and without alpha or paired-chain data the features that could be detected were limited. CMV serostatus was the only immune exposure information available for the cohort. Strong co-occurrence of HLA alleles, especially DR and DQ, made assigning TCR associations to individual alleles difficult. A later analysis associated 15,000 or so TCR beta sequences with specific HLA alleles at a false discovery rate of 0.05. A further reported finding was that TCR beta sequences accurately predicted the HLA-A and HLA-B alleles for most subjects in the first cohort.

The TCR sequence derives from a male donor in good health and CMV-seronegative. Sequences were obtained from PBMCs. In this chain, TRBV30 is recombined with TRBJ2-5; the junction holds 11 bases that match TRBD2. The J call may be mistaken, given a closer DNA end match to TRBJ2-7. CDR3 region: CAWSAWTSGRTLSFSYEQYF. Read as DNA, the sequence is TGTGCCTGGAGTGCCTGGACTAGCGGGCGCACGCTTTCTTTCTCCTACGAGCAGTACTTC.